What follows are 4 T cell receptor beta chains derived from one specimen sequenced in a study of neoadjuvant nivolumab and ipilimumab in lung cancer. The protocol was immunoSEQ multiplex PCR, while the TCRdb copy is restricted to in-frame clones and leaves out a portion. The table includes approximately 23,000 clones, approximately 86% detected once. The sample in question was peripheral blood, obtained before neoadjuvant nivolumab, alone or with ipilimumab. These receptors were collected from an adult with non-small cell lung cancer.

V and J are TRBV5-4 and TRBJ2-1, with TRBD2 identical over 15 bases. Unmatched junction bases numbered 7, after V lost 3 bases and J lost 3 bases. Per the germline V gene, CDR1 is SGHNT and CDR2 is YYREEE (reference sequence). The CDR3 sequence is 18 residues long. The CDR3 region is CASSSGTSGRIGYNEQFF. The CDR3 DNA is TGTGCCAGCAGCTCGGGGACTAGCGGGAGGATCGGCTACAATGAGCAGTTCTTC.

This clone has only a few counts. The junction differs from germline at one of its ends, possibly a read error. The gene calls are TRBV7-7 and TRBJ2-7; D unclear. CDR1 is SSHAT and CDR2 is FNYEAQ in the germline V gene (reference sequence). The CDR3 extends over 13 amino acids. Here the CDR3 DNA reads TGTGCTAGCAGCTTAAATCCCGGATACGAGCAGTACTTC. This gives the protein CASSLNPGYEQYF.

The V gene is TRBV7-2, the J gene TRBJ2-5; a possible D gene is TRBD2 (5 bases). V was trimmed by 5 bases and J by 3 bases, leaving 16 bases between them. This CDR3 has 15 amino acids. Germline values: CDR1 SGHTA, CDR2 FQGNSA. DNA of the CDR3: TGTGCCAGCAGCCCCCGTCTTGGGAGCAAAGAGACCCAGTACTTC. Amino acid sequence: CASSPRLGSKETQYF.

The V gene is TRBV5-1, the J gene TRBJ2-7; 11 bases align to TRBD2. CDR3 length equals 16 residues. Per germline, CDR1 SGHRS and CDR2 YFSETQ. V trimming: 4 bases; J trimming: 2 bases; junction bases outside the gene matches: 8. CDR3 DNA: TGCGCCAGCAGCCAGGGTCTAGCGGGAGGCCCCTACGAGCAGTACTTC. It specifies CASSQGLAGGPYEQYF. Full variable domain (rest looked up from reference TRBV5-1 and TRBJ2-7): KAGVTQTPRYLIKTRGQQVTLSCSPISGHRSVSWYQQTPGQGLQFLFEYFSETQRNKGNFPGRFSGRQFSNSRSEMNVSTLELGDSALYLCASSQGLAGGPYEQYFGPGTRLTVT.